This is a list of T cell receptor beta chains from one sample in a study of radiotherapy plus CTLA-4 blockade in lung cancer. TCRdb's table, derived via immunoSEQ multiplex PCR, lists solely in-frame clones and lacks some. The sample records tens of thousands of clones, roughly 70% being singletons. Sequencing used peripheral blood, obtained from a patient treated with radiotherapy plus ipilimumab. These receptor sequences come from a human donor with non-small cell lung cancer who had stable disease on radiotherapy plus ipilimumab. Both conserved end residues are part of each CDR3. A D gene is named only where the DNA matches it firmly. Not all rows give a size; the values are once, few, many and, for expanded clones, a class.

v_gene	abundance	d_gene	j_gene	CDR3aa	CDR3nt
TRBV19	.	TRBD1	TRBJ2-7	CASSLLWDRVYEQYF	TGTGCCAGTAGTCTCCTTTGGGACAGGGTATACGAGCAGTACTTC
TRBV29-1	.	.	TRBJ2-1	CSVEEERGLRNEQFF	TGCAGCGTTGAAGAGGAACGGGGCTTAAGAAATGAGCAGTTCTTC
TRBV6-1	.	.	TRBJ1-5	CASRLGASNQPQHF	TGTGCCAGCAGACTCGGGGCTAGCAATCAGCCCCAGCATTTT
TRBV7-2	.	TRBD1	TRBJ2-7	CASSARDRGYEQYF	TGTGCCAGCAGCGCCCGGGACAGGGGCTACGAGCAGTACTTC
TRBV5-1	once	TRBD1	TRBJ2-7	CASSPGTGGYEQYF	TGCGCCAGCAGCCCAGGGACAGGGGGCTACGAGCAGTACTTC
TRBV6-6	.	.	TRBJ2-1	CAGRGPGNGEQFF	TGTGCCGGACGAGGGCCGGGCAATGGTGAGCAGTTCTTC
TRBV25-1	few	TRBD1	TRBJ2-2	CASSPAGTGTTGELFF	TGTGCCAGCAGTCCGGCCGGGACAGGGACCACCGGGGAGCTGTTTTTT
TRBV5-1	.	.	TRBJ2-7	CASSLGTSSYEQYF	TGCGCCAGCAGCTTGGGGACATCATCCTACGAGCAGTACTTC
TRBV4-3	.	TRBD2	TRBJ2-3	CASSQGGGLAGIRTDTQYF	TGCGCCAGCAGCCAAGGCGGTGGACTAGCGGGGATCCGCACAGATACGCAGTATTTT
TRBV6-5	.	.	TRBJ2-2	CASSEEGDTGELFF	TGTGCCAGCAGTGAAGAAGGGGACACCGGGGAGCTGTTTTTT
TRBV9	.	.	TRBJ2-7	CASSVQAIGEQYF	TGTGCCAGCAGCGTACAGGCTATCGGAGAGCAGTACTTC
TRBV6-5	few	.	TRBJ2-3	CASSSEYTDTQYF	TGTGCCAGCAGTTCAGAATACACAGATACGCAGTATTTT
TRBV2	.	.	TRBJ2-7	CASGGGSQQYF	TGTGCCAGCGGGGGAGGCTCCCAGCAGTACTTC
TRBV5-4	.	.	TRBJ2-5	CASSPEVRETQYF	TGTGCCAGCAGCCCAGAAGTTCGGGAGACCCAGTACTTC
TRBV7-3	few	.	TRBJ2-2	CASSSQPPGPNTGELFF	TGTGCCAGCAGCTCCCAACCTCCGGGACCAAACACCGGGGAGCTGTTTTTT
TRBV19	few	.	TRBJ1-5	CASSILRQPQHF	TGTGCCAGTAGTATCCTGAGACAGCCCCAGCATTTT
TRBV7-2	once	.	TRBJ2-2	CASSLVSYTGELFF	TGTGCCAGCAGCTTAGTCAGTTACACCGGGGAGCTGTTTTTT